This T cell receptor beta chain was documented in a study of cytotoxic CD8 clonotypes in ibrutinib-treated CLL. Study summary: Included were 11 to 12 relapsed/refractory and about 14 treatment-naive patients, of whom 17 to 18 were IGHV unmutated.

Here immunoSEQ multiplex PCR was the method, and the copy in TCRdb shows in-frame clones only, minus some. The sample holds just over 200,000 clones, more than 65% seen once. Of note for this clone: Its antigen is unidentified.

The study, taken as a whole, reports: Baseline clonality was higher than in age-matched healthy donors and moved in step with circulating CD8+ T-cell counts.

Genomic DNA in a quantity of 2 to 2.5 micrograms was derived from cryopreserved PBMCs for TCR beta libraries. Between the trimmed V and J ends, which lost 3 bases and 4 bases, there was a span of 16 bases. Germline CDR1 reads LNHDA; CDR2 reads SQIVND (reference sequence). The CDR3 contains 15 residues. The sample in question was PBMCs, obtained after 12 months of ibrutinib treatment. This TCR was sampled from a human donor with chronic lymphocytic leukemia. This sequence joins TRBV19 and TRBJ2-7, with TRBD1 as a possible D gene (5 bases). In nucleotides, the CDR3 is TGTGCCAGTAGTATCGGAATGGGGCACCCTTACGAGCAGTACTTC. Amino acids: CASSIGMGHPYEQYF.